Listed below are T cell receptor beta chains from one sample, sequenced in a study of CD8+CD57+ T cells in acquired aplastic anemia. One entry per CDR3 protein results from TCRdb running MiXCR on the reads. The repertoire holds approximately 160,000 distinct CDR3 sequences, with roughly 50% as singletons. The sequencing sample was made of sorted CD4+, CD8+, or CD8+CD57+ T cells (not recorded which) from PBMCs. These receptors were obtained from a human donor with aplastic anemia. Both conserved end residues are part of each CDR3. The D gene is left open where the match is weak. For some rows the clone size is stated as once, few or many, or as a class when expanded; others skip it.

j_call v_call d_call clone_size cdr3_aa cdr3_nt
TRBJ2-5 TRBV10-3 NA NA CAIRGSQGGQETQYF TGTGCCATCAGGGGTTCCCAGGGGGGCCAAGAGACCCAGTACTTC
TRBJ1-2 TRBV29-1 NA few CSVGSGSDKIYGYTF TGCAGCGTTGGCTCGGGATCGGACAAGATCTATGGCTACACCTTC
TRBJ1-2 TRBV20-1 NA many CSVAVLPGGYTF TGCAGTGTAGCGGTTTTACCTGGTGGCTACACCTTC
TRBJ2-1 TRBV19 TRBD2 NA CASRLLAGGGDEQFF TGTGCCAGTAGGCTCCTAGCGGGAGGCGGAGATGAGCAGTTCTTC
TRBJ2-1 TRBV7-2 NA many CASSQRVREQFF TGTGCCAGCAGCCAAAGGGTGAGGGAGCAGTTCTTC
TRBJ2-7 TRBV12-3/TRBV12-4 TRBD1 NA CASLRGRGREQYF TGTGCCAGCCTGCGGGGCAGGGGGCGCGAGCAGTACTTC
TRBJ2-2 TRBV5-1 NA many CASSSAQGSNTGELFF TGCGCCAGCAGCTCCGCCCAGGGGTCGAACACCGGGGAGCTGTTTTTT
TRBJ1-6 TRBV19 TRBD1 NA CASSIGTGGSSPLHF TGTGCCAGTAGTATAGGGACAGGGGGTAGCTCACCCCTCCACTTT
TRBJ2-5 TRBV10-3 TRBD2 few CASSYSTSGRYQETQYF TGTGCCAGCAGTTACTCGACTAGCGGGAGGTACCAAGAGACCCAGTACTTC
TRBJ2-5 TRBV25-1 NA many CASSESGRPQETQYF TGTGCCAGCAGTGAAAGCGGCAGACCCCAAGAGACCCAGTACTTC
TRBJ2-5 TRBV15 NA few CATSRNREETQYF TGTGCCACCAGCAGGAACAGGGAAGAGACCCAGTACTTC
TRBJ1-2 TRBV2 NA NA CASHQGINYGYTF TGTGCCAGCCATCAGGGGATCAACTATGGCTACACCTTC
TRBJ1-2 TRBV7-8 TRBD1 NA CASSLRTGNYGYTF TGTGCCAGCAGCTTGAGGACAGGGAACTATGGCTACACCTTC
TRBJ1-1 TRBV30 NA few CAWSPSDMNTEAFF TGTGCCTGGAGTCCCTCCGACATGAACACTGAAGCTTTCTTT
TRBJ2-5 TRBV11-1 TRBD2 NA CASSQRLAGIQETQYF TGTGCCAGCAGCCAGAGACTAGCGGGGATCCAAGAGACCCAGTACTTC
TRBJ2-7 TRBV7-6 NA NA CASSQTVGGEQYF TGTGCCAGCAGCCAAACCGTCGGGGGCGAGCAGTACTTC
TRBJ2-2 TRBV7-9 NA many CASSLGRKLHTGELFF TGTGCCAGCAGCTTAGGGAGGAAACTTCACACCGGGGAGCTGTTTTTT
TRBJ1-3 TRBV5-5 NA many CASSFGQPSGNTIYF TGTGCCAGCAGCTTCGGGCAGCCCTCTGGAAACACCATATATTTT
TRBJ1-6 TRBV6-5 TRBD1 many CASSYSGGTGDSPLHF TGTGCCAGCAGTTACTCTGGAGGGACAGGGGATTCACCCCTCCACTTT
TRBJ1-2 TRBV24-1 NA once CATSDGAMRYGYTF TGTGCCACCAGTGATGGGGCGATGAGATATGGCTACACCTTC
TRBJ2-7 TRBV6-4 NA NA CASSRGRGYEQYF TGTGCCAGCTCCCGGGGCAGGGGCTACGAGCAGTACTTC
TRBJ1-1 TRBV29-1 TRBD1 NA CSATTGGPTEAFF TGCAGCGCAACAACAGGGGGTCCCACTGAAGCTTTCTTT
TRBJ1-6 TRBV15 NA NA CATSRDSSLHF TGTGCCACCAGCAGAGATTCATCCCTCCACTTT
TRBJ2-1 TRBV5-1 TRBD2 NA CASSYSGRAGNEQFF TGCGCCAGCAGCTATAGCGGGAGGGCCGGGAATGAGCAGTTCTTC
TRBJ2-3 TRBV6-5 NA many CASSYSNTDTQYF TGTGCCAGCAGTTACTCGAACACAGATACGCAGTATTTT
TRBJ1-2 TRBV7-9 NA many CASSLALGGERNYGYTF TGTGCCAGCAGCTTAGCTCTCGGAGGGGAAAGGAACTATGGCTACACCTTC
TRBJ2-3 TRBV29-1 TRBD2 few CSLVVTSGDTQYF TGCAGCTTAGTAGTGACTAGCGGAGATACGCAGTATTTT
TRBJ2-1 TRBV24-1 NA many CATSDFPHSGVLFF TGTGCCACCAGTGATTTCCCCCACTCGGGCGTTCTGTTCTTC
TRBJ2-2 TRBV15 NA many CATSRERTTTGELFF TGTGCCACCAGCAGAGAGCGGACCACAACCGGGGAGCTGTTTTTT
TRBJ2-3 TRBV5-1 TRBD2 many CASSYRTSGVTDTQYF TGCGCCAGCAGCTATAGGACTAGCGGGGTCACAGATACGCAGTATTTT
TRBJ1-1 TRBV7-9 NA many CASSTGYRGMNTEAFF TGTGCCAGCAGCACAGGGTATCGGGGCATGAACACTGAAGCTTTCTTT
TRBJ2-5 TRBV7-9 NA NA CASSVGFQETQYF TGTGCCAGCAGCGTGGGATTCCAAGAGACCCAGTACTTC
TRBJ1-1 TRBV19 NA NA CASSKKMNTEAFF TGTGCCAGTAGTAAAAAAATGAACACTGAAGCTTTCTTT
TRBJ2-3 TRBV7-2 TRBD2 NA CASSLGTSGDTQYF TGTGCCAGCAGCTTAGGGACTAGCGGAGATACGCAGTATTTT
TRBJ1-5 TRBV6-2/TRBV6-3 TRBD1 many CASSYADRGRISNQPQHF TGTGCCAGCAGTTACGCAGACAGGGGGCGGATAAGCAATCAGCCCCAGCATTTT
TRBJ2-5 TRBV6-2/TRBV6-3 TRBD1 NA CASSPRTGGSATQYF TGTGCCAGCAGCCCGAGGACAGGGGGCTCTGCGACCCAGTACTTC
TRBJ1-5 TRBV10-1 NA NA CASSELRLGISNQPQHF TGCGCCAGCAGTGAATTGCGCTTGGGCATTAGCAATCAGCCCCAGCATTTT
TRBJ1-2 TRBV20-1 TRBD1 many CSATQGTGVNYGYTF TGCAGTGCTACACAAGGGACAGGGGTAAACTATGGCTACACCTTC
TRBJ1-1 TRBV10-3 NA NA CASSYVGLLAFF TGTGCCAGCAGTTACGTAGGACTGCTAGCTTTCTTT
TRBJ1-1 TRBV7-9 TRBD1 NA CASSTRTGVDTEAFF TGTGCCAGCAGCACTAGGACAGGAGTGGACACTGAAGCTTTCTTT